Following are 21 T cell receptor beta chains from one sample sequenced in a study of T cells after yellow fever vaccination. TCRdb redid the calling of the 5' RACE reads with MiXCR, one entry per CDR3 protein. Altogether 200,000 to 300,000 distinct CDR3 sequences are present, roughly 3.7% being singletons, with the ten largest covering roughly a fifth. This specimen consisted of PBMCs, obtained 15 days after the yellow fever booster vaccination. Source of these receptors: a man between 18 and 29 years old who received the YFV17D yellow fever vaccine.

This clonotype was recorded at least ten times. This chain links TRBV7-8 with TRBJ1-1; 8 bases are a match to TRBD1. The CDR3 sequence is 18 residues long. CDR1 SGHVS and CDR2 FQNEAQ come from the germline V gene. With V trimmed by 4 bases and J by 1 base, 14 bases remained unmatched. CDR3 residues: CASSSRRRDRWRNTEAFF. The DNA of the CDR3 is TGTGCCAGCAGCTCACGACGGAGGGACAGGTGGAGGAACACTGAAGCTTTCTTT.

This clonotype was detected many times. The chain recombines TRBV15 with TRBJ2-1, with 10 bases matching TRBD1. The germline gives CDR1 LNHNV, CDR2 YYDKDF (reference sequence). V shed 3 bases, J shed 9 bases, and the junction held 8 bases outside the gene matches. The CDR3 sequence is 15 residues long. The DNA for the CDR3 is TGTGCCACCAGCAGGGCGGGGACAGGGGTGGGTGAGCAGTTCTTC. Its translation is CATSRAGTGVGEQFF. The variable domain in full, completed from reference TRBV15 and TRBJ2-1, reads DAMVIQNPRYQVTQFGKPVTLSCSQTLNHNVMYWYQQKSSQAPKLLFHYYDKDFNNEADTPDNFQSRRPNTSFCFLDIRSPGLGDTAMYLCATSRAGTGVGEQFFGPGTRLTVL.

In this sample, this clonotype turned up many times. The rearrangement links TRBV3-1 to TRBJ1-5; D perhaps matches TRBD1 (5 bases). The V and J ends lost 1 base and 0 bases respectively, with 16 bases between them. Germline V lookup: CDR1 LGHDT, CDR2 YNNKEL (reference sequence). There are 18 residues in the CDR3. CDR3 in DNA: TGTGCCAGCAGCCAAGGCCCTGGGGCAGGCAATAGCAATCAGCCCCAGCATTTT. Its protein product is CASSQGPGAGNSNQPQHF.

This clonotype was seen at least ten times. This chain uses TRBV12-3 or TRBV12-4 with TRBJ1-2; D remains ambiguous. The V end lost 7 bases, the J end lost 7 bases, and 16 bases lay between the germline ends. The CDR3 is 13 residues long. The CDR3 is CASIPSPGGGYTF. CDR3 coding DNA: TGTGCCAGCATCCCCAGCCCCGGAGGTGGCTACACCTTC.

This clonotype was found many times. The chain joins TRBV6-1 to TRBJ2-5; maybe TRBD1 (6 bases). CDR1 MNHNS and CDR2 SASEGT come from the germline V gene. This CDR3 has 13 residues. With 4 bases removed from V and 5 bases from J, the gap between germline ends came to 11 bases. CDR3 loop: CASSVQGAETQYF. In DNA, the CDR3 is TGTGCCAGCAGTGTACAGGGCGCGGAGACCCAGTACTTC.

A word on this clonotype: A read error may explain this, as a much larger clone is one base away. The rearrangement links TRBV5-5 to TRBJ2-5; TRBD2 aligns across 10 bases. The J segment lost 3 bases and the V segment lost 0 bases, leaving 8 bases of the junction unmatched. The CDR3 is made up of 17 amino acids. Germline lookup yields CDR1 SGHKS and CDR2 YYEKEE (reference sequence). The CDR3: CASSLGPAGGREETQYF. The CDR3 bases are TGTGCCAGCAGCTTGGGACCAGCGGGGGGGCGTGAAGAGACCCAGTACTTC. The full variable domain, completed using reference TRBV5-5 and TRBJ2-5, is DAGVTQSPTHLIKTRGQQVTLRCSPISGHKSVSWYQQVLGQGPQFIFQYYEKEERGRGNFPDRFSARQFPNYSSELNVNALLLGDSALYLCASSLGPAGGREETQYFGPGTRLLVL.

In regard to this clonotype: This could be a read error, since a much larger clone is one nucleotide away. The chain uses TRBV5-1 and TRBJ2-1; 8 positions match TRBD2. The CDR3 is made up of 16 amino acids. Unmatched junction bases numbered 14, after V lost 4 bases and J lost 8 bases. Germline values: CDR1 SGHRS, CDR2 YFSETQ. CDR3 protein: CASSPPTYIGGDEQFF. CDR3 DNA: TGCGCCAGCAGCCCTCCGACGTATATCGGGGGGGATGAGCAGTTCTTC.

This clonotype has at least ten counts. V gene TRBV18 combines with J gene TRBJ1-1; possibly TRBD1 for D (6 bases). CDR1 KGHSH and CDR2 LQKENI come from the germline V gene. V lost 5 bases to trimming and J lost 3 bases, with 13 bases between them. The CDR3 has 14 residues. This chain's CDR3 is CASSSTSGDTEAFF. In nucleotides, the CDR3 is TGTGCCAGCTCATCCACCTCAGGGGACACTGAAGCTTTCTTT. Filled out from reference TRBV18 and TRBJ1-1, the complete variable domain reads NAGVMQNPRHLVRRRGQEARLRCSPMKGHSHVYWYRQLPEEGLKFMVYLQKENIIDESGMPKERFSAEFPKEGPSILRIQQVVRGDSAAYFCASSSTSGDTEAFFGQGTRLTVV.

The sample holds many counts of this clonotype. This chain connects TRBV5-1 to TRBJ2-1, with D maybe TRBD2 (5 bases). The CDR3 loop spans 16 amino acids. Trimming removed 5 bases from V and 2 bases from J, with 17 bases in between. Germline CDR1 is SGHRS and CDR2 is YFSETQ. This chain's CDR3 is CASRSEETGTYNEQFF. The CDR3 DNA is TGCGCCAGCAGATCAGAGGAGACGGGAACCTACAATGAGCAGTTCTTC.

This chain uses TRBV19 with TRBJ1-5; 7 nucleotides match TRBD1. The CDR3 covers 17 residues. Germline assignment: CDR1 LNHDA and CDR2 SQIVND (reference sequence). V shed 4 bases, J shed 1 base, and the junction held 10 bases outside the gene matches. DNA for the CDR3: TGTGCCAGTAGTAGTGACGGACAGGCTGGGAGCAATCAGCCCCAGCATTTT. It is translated as CASSSDGQAGSNQPQHF.

This clonotype was seen at least ten times. The chain has TRBV10-3 and TRBJ2-3, with 9 nucleotides matching TRBD2. V dropped 4 bases and J dropped 5; count of bases not matched to a gene: 4. The CDR3 contains 14 residues. Per germline, CDR1 ENHRY and CDR2 SYGVKD. The CDR3 DNA is TGTGCCATCAGTGGCGGGGGGGCTGGAGATACGCAGTATTTT. Translating gives CAISGGGAGDTQYF.

This clonotype was recorded many times. The chain links TRBV7-9 to TRBJ2-1, with unresolved D. Looked up from germline, CDR1 is SEHNR and CDR2 is FQNEAQ (reference sequence). The CDR3 runs to 13 residues. The germline V and J ends were trimmed by 5 bases and 16 bases, with 21 bases remaining between them. DNA for the CDR3: TGTGCCAGCAGCCCGACGGCCAGTATCGGGTCCTTCTTC. Translation gives CASSPTASIGSFF.

This clonotype has a count of ten or more. The chain recombines TRBV20-1 with TRBJ2-1; D is perhaps TRBD1 or TRBD2 (6 bases each). The CDR3 spans 15 residues. Germline assignment: CDR1 DFQATT and CDR2 SNEGSKA (reference sequence). V gave up 6 bases and J gave up 0 bases, with 15 bases separating them. The CDR3 is CSAPRGSGSYNEQFF. In DNA, the CDR3 is TGCAGTGCGCCCAGGGGTAGCGGCTCCTACAATGAGCAGTTCTTC.

This clonotype was recorded many times. The chain combines TRBV5-1 with TRBJ2-7; D uncertain. The CDR3 length is 17 residues. Germline CDR1 is SGHRS and CDR2 is YFSETQ. The ends were cut back, 4 bases at V and 4 bases at J, with 24 bases in the middle. In nucleotides, the CDR3 is TGCGCCAGCAGCGCGGATATCCAACGCACTATATTTTACGAGCAGTACTTC. Protein: CASSADIQRTIFYEQYF.

This clonotype was counted ten times or more. This sequence joins TRBV5-6 and TRBJ2-4; D remains unclear. The V end lost 5 bases, the J end lost 1 base, and 16 bases lay between the germline ends. The CDR3 runs to 16 residues. Germline CDR1 reads SGHDT; CDR2 reads YYEEEE. Written as DNA, the CDR3 is TGTGCCAGCAGTCCGGGCCCGGAAGGGGCCAAAAACATTCAGTACTTC. This translates into CASSPGPEGAKNIQYF.

This clonotype has at least ten counts. The rearrangement uses TRBV7-2 and TRBJ1-1, with D perhaps TRBD1 (5 bases). Germline V lookup: CDR1 SGHTA, CDR2 FQGNSA. The CDR3 spans 13 residues. V was clipped by 5 bases and J by 7 bases, with 14 bases between them. CDR3 nucleotide sequence: TGTGCCAGCAGCCCCGGACATTCCTTTGAAGCTTTCTTT. Amino acid sequence: CASSPGHSFEAFF.

This clonotype came up many times. V is TRBV29-1 and J is TRBJ2-1; D gene ambiguous. Trimming left V 1 base short and J 6 bases short, with 13 bases between. Germline V CDR1 and CDR2: SQVTM, ANQGSEA. This CDR3 has 14 residues. The chain's CDR3 is CSVEADLTPNEQFF. CDR3 nucleotides: TGCAGCGTTGAAGCAGATTTGACCCCCAATGAGCAGTTCTTC.

Many counts were recorded for this clonotype. The chain combines TRBV6-5 with TRBJ2-3, with 10 nucleotides matching TRBD2. The CDR3 extends over 15 amino acids. Trimming took 2 bases from V and 4 from J; bases not matched to a gene: 3. CDR1 is MNHEY and CDR2 is SVGAGI in the germline V gene. For the CDR3, the DNA is TGTGCCAGCAGTTACCAAGCGGGGGGGGCAGATACGCAGTATTTT. Translated, it gives CASSYQAGGADTQYF.

This clonotype has a handful of counts. The chain is built from TRBV7-6 and TRBJ1-6; no firm D call. There are 14 residues in the CDR3. Germline-derived CDR1 and CDR2 are SGHVS and FNYEAQ. The V gene lost 6 bases and the J gene lost 4 bases, with 10 bases spanning the gap. The CDR3 loop reads CASSLGDYNSPLHF. CDR3 nucleotides: TGTGCCAGCAGTCTTGGAGATTATAATTCACCCCTCCACTTT.

This clonotype was seen ten or more times. The chain uses TRBV5-1 and TRBJ2-4; the D gene could be TRBD1 or TRBD2 (5 bases each). Trimming took 0 bases from V and 7 from J, leaving 14 bases between them. Germline-derived CDR1 and CDR2 are SGHRS and YFSETQ. The length of the CDR3 is 15 residues. CDR3 sequence reads: CASSLGWGSGNIQYF. In nucleotides, the CDR3 is TGCGCCAGCAGCTTGGGATGGGGGAGTGGGAACATTCAGTACTTC.

CDR3 protein: CASSVGLSSYEQYF. CDR3 DNA: TGTGCCAGCAGCGTAGGACTGAGCTCCTACGAGCAGTACTTC. The J gene is TRBJ2-7, the V gene TRBV9; D unresolved. CDR1 is SGDLS, CDR2 YYNGEE, per germline. This CDR3 is 14 amino acids long. Trimming took off 0 bases at V and 0 bases at J, with 7 bases between the two ends.